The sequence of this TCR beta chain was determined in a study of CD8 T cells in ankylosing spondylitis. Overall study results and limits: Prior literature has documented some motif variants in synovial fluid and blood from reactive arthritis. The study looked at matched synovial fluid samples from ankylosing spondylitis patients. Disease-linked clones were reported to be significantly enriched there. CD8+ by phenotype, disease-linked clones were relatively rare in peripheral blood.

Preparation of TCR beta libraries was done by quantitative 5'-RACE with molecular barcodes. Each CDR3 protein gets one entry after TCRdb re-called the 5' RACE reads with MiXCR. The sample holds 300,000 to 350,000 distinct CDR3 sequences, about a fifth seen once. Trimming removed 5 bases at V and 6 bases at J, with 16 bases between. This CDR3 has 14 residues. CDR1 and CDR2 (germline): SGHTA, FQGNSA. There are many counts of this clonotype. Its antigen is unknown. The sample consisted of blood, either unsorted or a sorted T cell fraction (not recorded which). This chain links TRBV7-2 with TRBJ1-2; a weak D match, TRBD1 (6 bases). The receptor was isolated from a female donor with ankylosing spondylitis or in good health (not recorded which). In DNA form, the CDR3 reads TGTGCCAGCAGCCTGTATGGGGGCGCGGATGGCTACACCTTC. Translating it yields CASSLYGGADGYTF.